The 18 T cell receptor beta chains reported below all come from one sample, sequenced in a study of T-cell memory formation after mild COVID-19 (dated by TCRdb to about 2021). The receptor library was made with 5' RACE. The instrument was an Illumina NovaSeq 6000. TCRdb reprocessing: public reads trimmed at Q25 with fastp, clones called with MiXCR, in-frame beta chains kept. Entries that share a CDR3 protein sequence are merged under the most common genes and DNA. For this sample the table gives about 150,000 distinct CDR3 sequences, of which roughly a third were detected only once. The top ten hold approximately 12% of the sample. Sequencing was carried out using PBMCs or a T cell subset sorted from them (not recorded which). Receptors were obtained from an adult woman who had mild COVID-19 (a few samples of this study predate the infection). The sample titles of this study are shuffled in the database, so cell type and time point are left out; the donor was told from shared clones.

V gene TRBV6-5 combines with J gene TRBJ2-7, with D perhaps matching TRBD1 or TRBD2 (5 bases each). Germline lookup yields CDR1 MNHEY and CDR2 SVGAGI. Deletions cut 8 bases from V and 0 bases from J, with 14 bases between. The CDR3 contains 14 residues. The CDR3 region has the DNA TGTGCCAGCCGTCGGGCAGGGACCTCCTACGAGCAGTACTTC. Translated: CASRRAGTSYEQYF.

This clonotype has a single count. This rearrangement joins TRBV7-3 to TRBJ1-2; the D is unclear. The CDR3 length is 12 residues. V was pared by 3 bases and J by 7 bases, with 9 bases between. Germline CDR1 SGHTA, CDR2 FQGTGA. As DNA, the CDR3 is TGTGCCAGCAGCTTGGGCGGCGTTGGCTACACCTTC. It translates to CASSLGGVGYTF. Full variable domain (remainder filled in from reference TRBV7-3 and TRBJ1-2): GAGVSQTPSNKVTEKGKYVELRCDPISGHTALYWYRQSLGQGPEFLIYFQGTGAADDSGLPNDRFFAVRPEGSVSTLKIQRTERGDSAVYLCASSLGGVGYTFGSGTRLTVV.

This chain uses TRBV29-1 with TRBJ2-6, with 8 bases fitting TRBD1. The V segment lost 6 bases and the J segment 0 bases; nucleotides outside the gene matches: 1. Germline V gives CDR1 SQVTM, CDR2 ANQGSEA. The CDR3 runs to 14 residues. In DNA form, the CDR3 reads TGCAGCGTGGGACAGGACTCTGGGGCCAACGTCCTGACTTTC. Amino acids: CSVGQDSGANVLTF. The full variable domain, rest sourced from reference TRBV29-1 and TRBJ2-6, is SAVISQKPSRDICQRGTSLTIQCQVDSQVTMMFWYRQQPGQSLTLIATANQGSEATYESGFVIDKFPISRPNLTFSTLTVSNMSPEDSSIYLCSVGQDSGANVLTFGAGSRLTVL.

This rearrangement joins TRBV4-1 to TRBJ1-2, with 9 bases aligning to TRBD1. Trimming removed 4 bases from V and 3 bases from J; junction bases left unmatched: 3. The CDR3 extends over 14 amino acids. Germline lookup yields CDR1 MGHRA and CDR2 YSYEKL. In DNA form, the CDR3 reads TGCGCCAGCAGCCGCGGACAGGGGCACTATGGCTACACCTTC. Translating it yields CASSRGQGHYGYTF.

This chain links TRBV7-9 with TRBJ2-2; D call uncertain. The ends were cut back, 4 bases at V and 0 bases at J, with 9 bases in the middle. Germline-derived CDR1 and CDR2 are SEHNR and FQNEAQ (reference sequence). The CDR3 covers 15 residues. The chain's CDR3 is CASSSTIANTGELFF. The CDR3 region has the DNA TGTGCCAGCAGCTCAACAATCGCGAACACCGGGGAGCTGTTTTTT.

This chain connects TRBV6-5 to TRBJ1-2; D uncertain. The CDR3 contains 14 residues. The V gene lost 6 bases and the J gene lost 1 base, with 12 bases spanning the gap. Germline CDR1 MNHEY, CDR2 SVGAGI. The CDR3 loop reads CASSPELNNYGYTF. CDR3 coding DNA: TGTGCCAGCAGCCCGGAGTTAAATAACTATGGCTACACCTTC.

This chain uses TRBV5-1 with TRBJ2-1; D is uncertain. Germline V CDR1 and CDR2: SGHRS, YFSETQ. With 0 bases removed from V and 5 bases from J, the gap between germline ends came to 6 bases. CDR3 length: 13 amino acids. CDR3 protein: CASSLGENNEQFF. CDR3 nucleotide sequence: TGCGCCAGCAGCTTGGGCGAAAACAATGAGCAGTTCTTC.

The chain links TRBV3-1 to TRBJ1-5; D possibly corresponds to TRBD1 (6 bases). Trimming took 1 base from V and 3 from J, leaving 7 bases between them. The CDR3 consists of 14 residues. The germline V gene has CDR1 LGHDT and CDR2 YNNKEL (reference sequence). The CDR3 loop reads CASSQAGVNQPQHF. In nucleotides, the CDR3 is TGTGCCAGCAGCCAAGCAGGGGTCAATCAGCCCCAGCATTTT.

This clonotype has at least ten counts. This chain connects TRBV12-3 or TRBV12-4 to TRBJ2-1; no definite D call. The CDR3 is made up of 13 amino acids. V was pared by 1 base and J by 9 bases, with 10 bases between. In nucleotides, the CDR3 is TGTGCCAGCAGTTTAGATTCCCGGCTTGAGCAGTTCTTC. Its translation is CASSLDSRLEQFF.

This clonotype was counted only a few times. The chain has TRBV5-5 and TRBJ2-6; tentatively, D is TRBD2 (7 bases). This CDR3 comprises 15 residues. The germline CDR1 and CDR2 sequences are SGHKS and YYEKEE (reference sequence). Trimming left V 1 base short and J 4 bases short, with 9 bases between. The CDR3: CASSLRGAGANVLTF. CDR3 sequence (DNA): TGTGCCAGCAGCTTGCGGGGGGCAGGGGCCAACGTCCTGACTTTC.

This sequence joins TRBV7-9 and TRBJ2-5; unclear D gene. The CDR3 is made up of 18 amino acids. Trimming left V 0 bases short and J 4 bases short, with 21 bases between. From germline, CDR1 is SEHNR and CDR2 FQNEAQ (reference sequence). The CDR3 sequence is CASSLAEGHWSSRETQYF. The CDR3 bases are TGTGCCAGCAGCTTAGCGGAAGGCCATTGGAGTTCGCGAGAGACCCAGTACTTC.

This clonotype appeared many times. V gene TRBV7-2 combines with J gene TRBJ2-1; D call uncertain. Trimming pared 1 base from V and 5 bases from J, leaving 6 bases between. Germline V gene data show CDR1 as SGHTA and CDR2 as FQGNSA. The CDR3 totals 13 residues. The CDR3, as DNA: TGTGCCAGCAGCTTAGATGCGGACAATGAGCAGTTCTTC. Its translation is CASSLDADNEQFF.

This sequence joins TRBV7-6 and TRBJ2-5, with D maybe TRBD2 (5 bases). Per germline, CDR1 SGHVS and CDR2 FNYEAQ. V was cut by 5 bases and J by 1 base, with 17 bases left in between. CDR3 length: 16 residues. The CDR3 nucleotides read TGTGCCAGCAGCCCCAGCCTAGCCCCCTCCCAAGAGACCCAGTACTTC. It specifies CASSPSLAPSQETQYF.

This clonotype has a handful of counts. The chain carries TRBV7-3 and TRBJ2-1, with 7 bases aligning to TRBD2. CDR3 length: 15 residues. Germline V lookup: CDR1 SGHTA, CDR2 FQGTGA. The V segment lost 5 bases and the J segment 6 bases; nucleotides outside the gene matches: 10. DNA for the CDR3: TGTGCCAGCAGCCCAACTCGAGCGGGGTCCAATGAGCAGTTCTTC. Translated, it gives CASSPTRAGSNEQFF.

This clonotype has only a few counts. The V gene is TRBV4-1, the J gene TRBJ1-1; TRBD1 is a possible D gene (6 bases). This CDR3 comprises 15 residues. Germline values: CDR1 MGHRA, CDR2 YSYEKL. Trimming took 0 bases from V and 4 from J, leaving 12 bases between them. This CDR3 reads CASSQDAGTPTEAFF. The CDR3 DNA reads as TGCGCCAGCAGCCAAGATGCCGGGACACCCACTGAAGCTTTCTTT.

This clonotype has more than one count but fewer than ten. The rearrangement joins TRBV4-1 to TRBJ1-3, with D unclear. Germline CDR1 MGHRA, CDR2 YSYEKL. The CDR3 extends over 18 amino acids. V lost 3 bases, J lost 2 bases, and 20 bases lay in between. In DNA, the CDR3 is TGCGCCAGCAGCCACCCCATCCAACAGACCGGTACTGGAAACACCATATATTTT. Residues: CASSHPIQQTGTGNTIYF.

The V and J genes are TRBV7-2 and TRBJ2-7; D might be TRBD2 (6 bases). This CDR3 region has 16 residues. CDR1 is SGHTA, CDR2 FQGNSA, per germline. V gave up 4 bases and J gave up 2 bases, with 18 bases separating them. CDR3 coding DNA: TGTGCCAGCAGCTCAGCGATCATGCGCGGGGCCTACGAGCAGTACTTC. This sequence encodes CASSSAIMRGAYEQYF.

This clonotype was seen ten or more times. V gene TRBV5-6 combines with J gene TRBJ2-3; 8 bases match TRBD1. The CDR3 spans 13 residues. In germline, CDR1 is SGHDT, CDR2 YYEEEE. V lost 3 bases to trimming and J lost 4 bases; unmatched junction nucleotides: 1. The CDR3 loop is CASSSDRADTQYF. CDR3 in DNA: TGTGCCAGCAGCTCGGACAGGGCAGATACGCAGTATTTT.